This T cell receptor beta chain was sequenced for a study of CD8+ T cells in alopecia areata. The CDR3 length is 13 residues. Germline V CDR1 and CDR2: KGHSH, LQKENI. Trimming removed 0 bases from V and 9 bases from J, with 9 bases in between. The authors extracted RNA and reverse transcribed it into cDNA as the sequencing template. Some clones are missing from TCRdb's copy, which holds only in-frame ones; the method was immunoSEQ multiplex PCR. This sample yields 110,000 to 150,000 clones, of which about 60% are seen a single time; under 7.5% belongs to the top ten. The sequencing used CD4+ T cells sorted from blood, collected at week 0. This TCR derives from a human donor with alopecia areata. The chain has TRBV18 and TRBJ2-1; unclear D gene. The CDR3 sequence: CASSPPPPGEQFF. Written as DNA, the CDR3 is TGTGCCAGCTCACCACCCCCCCCGGGTGAGCAGTTCTTC. Drawing the rest from reference TRBV18 and TRBJ2-1, the complete variable domain is NAGVMQNPRHLVRRRGQEARLRCSPMKGHSHVYWYRQLPEEGLKFMVYLQKENIIDESGMPKERFSAEFPKEGPSILRIQQVVRGDSAAYFCASSPPPPGEQFFGPGTRLTVL.